This entry is about one T cell receptor (beta chain). This entry is derived from a study of Graves' ophthalmopathy and Graves' hyperthyroidism. The CDR3 runs to 15 residues. V was cut by 6 bases and J by 4 bases, with 18 bases left in between. Amplified material comprised TCR beta CDR3 regions derived from RNA transcripts. RT-PCR with HTBI primers came first, then second-round multiplex PCR. One entry per CDR3 protein results from TCRdb running MiXCR on the multiplex PCR reads. The data contain 150,000 to 200,000 distinct CDR3 sequences, approximately 40% of them seen just once; the ten biggest clones take up over 7%.

The source of this sequence is a man aged 25 to 40 with Graves' ophthalmopathy. Sequencing was carried out using peripheral blood. The V call is TRBV12-3 or TRBV12-4, the J call TRBJ1-1, with a weak D call TRBD1 (6 bases). CDR3 coding DNA: TGTGCCAGCAGCCGCAGCCCTACAGGGATCACTGAAGCTTTCTTT. It specifies CASSRSPTGITEAFF.